This TCR beta chain derives from a study of T cells after yellow fever vaccination. This clonotype was seen a few times. From the 5' RACE reads, TCRdb called clonotypes with MiXCR, one entry per CDR3 protein. The sample lists 300,000 to 350,000 distinct CDR3 sequences; roughly 7.5% were seen once. The CDR3 is 14 amino acids. V lost 2 bases and J lost 5, with 12 bases in between. The material sequenced was PBMCs, taken about 41 days after the first yellow fever vaccination. The sequence derives from a man younger than 35 who received the YFV17D yellow fever vaccine. This chain uses TRBV12-3 or TRBV12-4 with TRBJ1-1; TRBD1 might be the D (5 bases). In DNA, the CDR3 is TGTGCCAGCAGTTTATCCGAGGAGGGGACTGAAGCTTTCTTT. This gives the protein CASSLSEEGTEAFF.